This T cell receptor (beta chain) was identified in a study of OX40 agonist ivuxolimab in advanced cancers. Overall study context: Those treated in dose escalation had hepatocellular carcinoma, melanoma, renal cell cancer or head and neck cancer.

TCRdb's table, derived via immunoSEQ multiplex PCR, lists solely in-frame clones and lacks some. The data hold fewer than 65,000 clones, with around 88% observed a single time. The CDR3 sequence is 14 residues long. Looked up from germline, CDR1 is LNHDA and CDR2 is SQIVND (reference sequence). With 5 bases removed from V and 3 bases from J, the gap between germline ends came to 13 bases. The chain links TRBV19 to TRBJ1-1, with D possibly matching TRBD1 (5 bases). The sequence was collected from an adult with an advanced solid tumor such as melanoma, head and neck, liver or kidney cancer. This sample comprised CD4+ or CD8+ T cells sorted from blood, obtained in a trial of the OX40 agonist ivuxolimab. CDR3 coding DNA: TGTGCCAGTAGTGCCACCTGGGGGGACACTGAAGCTTTCTTT. Translating it yields CASSATWGDTEAFF.